This is a list of T cell receptor beta chains from one sample in a study of cytomegalovirus exposure and HLA in healthy donors. The protocol was immunoSEQ multiplex PCR, while the TCRdb copy is restricted to in-frame clones and leaves out a portion. The profile shows around 190,000 clones, over 70% of them singletons. The sequenced sample was PBMCs. These receptors all stem from a man between 35 and 55 years old in good health and CMV-seronegative. Each CDR3 is given with its conserved first and last residue. The order of the fields is CDR3 protein, CDR3 DNA, D gene, clone size, V gene, J gene. A D gene is named only where the DNA matches it firmly. The listing skips clone size in some rows; elsewhere it reads once, few, many or a size class.

CASSENPPGAVFF	TGCGCCAGCAGTGAGAATCCCCCGGGAGCTGTGTTCTTC	.	.	TRBV10-1	TRBJ2-1
CASSFPGQLYGYTF	TGCGCCAGCAGCTTTCCGGGACAACTCTATGGCTACACCTTC	.	.	TRBV5-1	TRBJ1-2
CASSSGQGANEQFF	TGTGCCAGCAGCTCGGGACAGGGGGCGAATGAGCAGTTCTTC	TRBD1	.	TRBV7-2	TRBJ2-1
CASSDSRGGAYEQYF	TGTGCCAGCAGCGATAGCCGCGGGGGGGCCTACGAGCAGTACTTC	TRBD2	.	TRBV9	TRBJ2-7
CASRPRTGNLYEQYF	TGTGCCAGCAGACCCAGGACAGGGAATTTATACGAGCAGTACTTC	TRBD1	.	TRBV6-6	TRBJ2-7
CASSLSPAGGLNEQFF	TGTGCCAGCAGCTTATCCCCAGCGGGAGGCCTCAATGAGCAGTTCTTC	TRBD2	.	TRBV7-2	TRBJ2-1
CASSSLREGFYEQYF	TGTGCCAGCAGCTCCTTACGGGAGGGTTTTTACGAGCAGTACTTC	TRBD2	.	TRBV5-4	TRBJ2-7
CASSQDRTGGGYTF	TGCGCCAGCAGCCAAGATCGTACAGGGGGTGGCTACACCTTC	TRBD1	few	TRBV4-3	TRBJ1-2
CASSLREGLFGDNGYTF	TGTGCCAGCAGCTTAAGGGAGGGTCTTTTCGGGGACAATGGCTACACCTTC	.	.	TRBV7-2	TRBJ1-2
CASSLDSGNTEAFF	TGCGCCAGCAGCTTGGATTCGGGGAACACTGAAGCTTTCTTT	.	.	TRBV5-1	TRBJ1-1
CASSIDLGPNYGYTF	TGTGCCAGCAGCATTGACTTAGGCCCTAACTATGGCTACACCTTC	.	.	TRBV11-2	TRBJ1-2
CASSPWSYNEQFF	TGTGCCAGCTCACCATGGAGCTACAATGAGCAGTTCTTC	.	.	TRBV18	TRBJ2-1
CASSQDEGGTYEQYF	TGTGCCAGCAGCCAAGATGAAGGCGGTACCTACGAGCAGTACTTC	.	.	TRBV14	TRBJ2-7
CAISGQGNQPQHF	TGTGCCATCAGTGGACAAGGCAATCAGCCCCAGCATTTT	.	.	TRBV10-3	TRBJ1-5
CASSQDSNEQFF	TGTGCCAGCAGCCAGGACAGCAATGAGCAGTTCTTC	.	.	TRBV5-6	TRBJ2-1
CASSPTLRAGGTEAFF	TGTGCCAGCTCACCCACCCTCAGGGCTGGTGGCACTGAAGCTTTCTTT	.	.	TRBV18	TRBJ1-1
CASSLEGTGTEAFF	TGCGCCAGCAGCTTGGAAGGGACAGGCACTGAAGCTTTCTTT	TRBD1	once	TRBV5-1	TRBJ1-1
CSVEDVAGGRRTEAFF	TGCAGCGTTGAAGATGTGGCAGGGGGAAGGCGCACTGAAGCTTTCTTT	TRBD1	.	TRBV29-1	TRBJ1-1
CASSLGDYSYEQYF	TGTGCCAGCAGCTTGGGGGACTATTCCTACGAGCAGTACTTC	TRBD2	.	TRBV7-8	TRBJ2-7
CASSLTVQGRKSPLHF	TGTGCCAGCAGTTTAACAGTTCAGGGTCGGAAGTCACCCCTCCACTTT	.	.	TRBV28	TRBJ1-6
CASSERPGNTQYF	TGTGCCAGCAGTGAACGCCCGGGAAATACGCAGTATTTT	.	.	TRBV6-1	TRBJ2-3
CASSQDTPTGSFNYGYTF	TGCGCCAGCAGCCAAGATACCCCGACAGGTTCATTCAACTATGGCTACACCTTC	.	.	TRBV4-1	TRBJ1-2
CASSGNRVYGYTF	TGTGCCAGCAGTGGAAACAGGGTCTATGGCTACACCTTC	.	.	TRBV2	TRBJ1-2
CASSPRTGRNYGYTF	TGTGCCAGCTCGCCGAGGACAGGGAGGAACTATGGCTACACCTTC	TRBD1	.	TRBV18	TRBJ1-2
CASSLDVRGHPMAGANVLTF	TGCGCCAGCAGCTTGGATGTCAGGGGGCACCCCATGGCCGGGGCCAACGTCCTGACTTTC	TRBD1	.	TRBV5-1	TRBJ2-6
CASSPTGNSNQPQHF	TGTGCCAGCAGCCCGACAGGGAATAGCAATCAGCCCCAGCATTTT	TRBD1	.	TRBV9	TRBJ1-5